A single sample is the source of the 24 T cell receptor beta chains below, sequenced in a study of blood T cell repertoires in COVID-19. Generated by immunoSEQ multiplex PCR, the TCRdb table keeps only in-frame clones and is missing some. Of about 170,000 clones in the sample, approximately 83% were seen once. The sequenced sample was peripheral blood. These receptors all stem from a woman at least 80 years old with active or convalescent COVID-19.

The CDR3 protein is CASQDRGNTEAFF. The CDR3 DNA is TGTGCCAGCCAAGACAGGGGGAACACTGAAGCTTTCTTT. The J gene is TRBJ1-1, the V gene TRBV12-3 or TRBV12-4, with 8 positions matching TRBD1. Unmatched junction bases numbered 3, after V lost 8 bases and J lost 1 base. The CDR3 runs 13 residues.

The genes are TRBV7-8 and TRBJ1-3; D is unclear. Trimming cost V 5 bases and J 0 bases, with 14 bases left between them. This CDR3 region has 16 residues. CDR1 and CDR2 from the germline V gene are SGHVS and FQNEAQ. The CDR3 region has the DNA TGTGCCAGCAGCCCTCCCGGCGGGAGCTCTGGAAACACCATATATTTT. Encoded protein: CASSPPGGSSGNTIYF.

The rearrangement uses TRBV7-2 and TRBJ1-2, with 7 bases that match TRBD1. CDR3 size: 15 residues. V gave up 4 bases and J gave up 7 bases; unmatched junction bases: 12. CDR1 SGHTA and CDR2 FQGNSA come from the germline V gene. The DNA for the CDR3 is TGTGCCAGCAGCTCCTTTCCGACAGGGAGCGGTGGCTACACCTTC. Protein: CASSSFPTGSGGYTF.

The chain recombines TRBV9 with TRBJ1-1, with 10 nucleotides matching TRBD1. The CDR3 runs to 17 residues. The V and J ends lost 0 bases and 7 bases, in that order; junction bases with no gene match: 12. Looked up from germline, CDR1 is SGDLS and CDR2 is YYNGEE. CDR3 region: CASSVEPGQGTFSEAFF. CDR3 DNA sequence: TGTGCCAGCAGCGTAGAACCGGGACAGGGGACTTTCAGTGAAGCTTTCTTT. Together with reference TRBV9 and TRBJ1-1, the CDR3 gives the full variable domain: DSGVTQTPKHLITATGQRVTLRCSPRSGDLSVYWYQQSLDQGLQFLIQYYNGEERAKGNILERFSAQQFPDLHSELNLSSLELGDSALYFCASSVEPGQGTFSEAFFGQGTRLTVV.

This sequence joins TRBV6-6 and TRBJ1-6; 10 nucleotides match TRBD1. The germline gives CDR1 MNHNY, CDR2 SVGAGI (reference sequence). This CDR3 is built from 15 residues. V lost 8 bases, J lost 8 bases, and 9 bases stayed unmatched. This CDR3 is CASLGTGTGDSPLHF. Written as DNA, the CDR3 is TGTGCCAGCCTGGGAACCGGGACAGGGGATTCACCCCTCCACTTT.

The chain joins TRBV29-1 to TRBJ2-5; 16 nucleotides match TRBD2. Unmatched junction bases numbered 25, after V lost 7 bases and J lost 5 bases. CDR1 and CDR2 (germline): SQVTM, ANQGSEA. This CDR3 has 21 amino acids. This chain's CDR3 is CSAMPSPGLAGGPMLGETQYF. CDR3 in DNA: TGCAGCGCCATGCCATCTCCGGGACTAGCGGGGGGGCCAATGCTTGGGGAGACCCAGTACTTC.

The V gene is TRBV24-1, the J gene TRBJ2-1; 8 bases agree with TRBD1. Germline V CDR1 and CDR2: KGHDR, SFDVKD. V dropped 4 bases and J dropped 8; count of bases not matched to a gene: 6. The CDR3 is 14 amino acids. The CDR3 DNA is TGTGCCACCAGTGACGACAGGGGTTTTGATGAGCAGTTCTTC. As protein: CATSDDRGFDEQFF.

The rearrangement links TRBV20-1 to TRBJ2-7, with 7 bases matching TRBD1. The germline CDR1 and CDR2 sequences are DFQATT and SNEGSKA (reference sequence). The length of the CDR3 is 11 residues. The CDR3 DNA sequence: TGCAGCGCCGGGACAGTCTACGAGCAGTACTTC. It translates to CSAGTVYEQYF.

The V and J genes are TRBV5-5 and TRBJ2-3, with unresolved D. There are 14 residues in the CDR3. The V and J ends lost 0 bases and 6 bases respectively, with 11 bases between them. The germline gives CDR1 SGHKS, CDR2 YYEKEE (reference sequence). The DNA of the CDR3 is TGTGCCAGCAGCTTGGGGCGACTGGAGGATACGCAGTATTTT. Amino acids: CASSLGRLEDTQYF. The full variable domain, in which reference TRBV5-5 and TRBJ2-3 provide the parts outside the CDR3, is DAGVTQSPTHLIKTRGQQVTLRCSPISGHKSVSWYQQVLGQGPQFIFQYYEKEERGRGNFPDRFSARQFPNYSSELNVNALLLGDSALYLCASSLGRLEDTQYFGPGTRLTVL.

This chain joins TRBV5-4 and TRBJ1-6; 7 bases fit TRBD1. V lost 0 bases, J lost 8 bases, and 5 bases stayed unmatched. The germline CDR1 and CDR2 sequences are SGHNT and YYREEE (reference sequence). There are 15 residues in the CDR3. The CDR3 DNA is TGTGCCAGCAGCTTGGACAGGGGCCGGGATTCACCCCTCCACTTT. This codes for CASSLDRGRDSPLHF.

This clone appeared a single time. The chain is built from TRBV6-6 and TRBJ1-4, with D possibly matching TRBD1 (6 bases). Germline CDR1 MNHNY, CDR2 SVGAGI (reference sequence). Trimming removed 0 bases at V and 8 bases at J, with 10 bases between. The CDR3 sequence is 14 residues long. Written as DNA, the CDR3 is TGTGCCAGCAGTTACTCGAACAGGGACGAAAAACTGTTTTTT. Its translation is CASSYSNRDEKLFF.

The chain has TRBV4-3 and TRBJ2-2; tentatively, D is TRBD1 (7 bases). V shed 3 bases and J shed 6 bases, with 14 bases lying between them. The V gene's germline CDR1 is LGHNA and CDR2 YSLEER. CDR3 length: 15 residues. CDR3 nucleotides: TGCGCCAGCAGCCACCAGGAGGGGGCCCCCGGGGAGCTGTTTTTT. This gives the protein CASSHQEGAPGELFF.

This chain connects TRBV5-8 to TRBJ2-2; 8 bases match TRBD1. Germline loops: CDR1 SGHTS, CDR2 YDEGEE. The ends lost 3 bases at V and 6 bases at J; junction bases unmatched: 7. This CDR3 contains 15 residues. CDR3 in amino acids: CASSSWTGSAGELFF. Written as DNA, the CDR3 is TGTGCCAGCAGCTCATGGACAGGGTCCGCCGGGGAGCTGTTTTTT.

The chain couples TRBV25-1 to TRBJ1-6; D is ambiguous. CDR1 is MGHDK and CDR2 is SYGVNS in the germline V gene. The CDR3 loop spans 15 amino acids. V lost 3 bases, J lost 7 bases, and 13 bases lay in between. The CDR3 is CASSDRTAGNSPLHF. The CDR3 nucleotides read TGTGCCAGCAGTGACCGGACTGCTGGGAATTCACCCCTCCACTTT.

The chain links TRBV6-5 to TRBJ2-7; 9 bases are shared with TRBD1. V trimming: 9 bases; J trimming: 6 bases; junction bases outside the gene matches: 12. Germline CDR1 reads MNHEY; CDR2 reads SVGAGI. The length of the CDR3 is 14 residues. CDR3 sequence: CARTPGTGPREQYF. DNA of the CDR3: TGTGCCAGAACTCCCGGGACAGGGCCCCGCGAGCAGTACTTC.

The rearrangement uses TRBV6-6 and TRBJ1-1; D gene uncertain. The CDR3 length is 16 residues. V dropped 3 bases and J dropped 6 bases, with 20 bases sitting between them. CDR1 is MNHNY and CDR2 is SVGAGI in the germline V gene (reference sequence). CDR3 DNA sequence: TGTGCCAGCAGTTATTCGTCGGGTACCCGGGGTGCTGAAGCTTTCTTT. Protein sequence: CASSYSSGTRGAEAFF.

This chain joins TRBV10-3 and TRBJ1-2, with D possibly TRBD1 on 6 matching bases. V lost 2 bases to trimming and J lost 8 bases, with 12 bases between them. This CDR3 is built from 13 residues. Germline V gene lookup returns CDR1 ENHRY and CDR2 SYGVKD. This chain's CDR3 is CAISETGKEGYTF. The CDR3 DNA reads TGTGCCATCAGTGAGACAGGGAAGGAGGGCTACACCTTC.

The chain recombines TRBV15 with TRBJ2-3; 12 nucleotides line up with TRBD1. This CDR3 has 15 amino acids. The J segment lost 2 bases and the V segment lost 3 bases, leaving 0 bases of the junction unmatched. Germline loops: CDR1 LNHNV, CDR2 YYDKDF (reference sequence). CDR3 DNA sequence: TGTGCCACCAGCAGGGGACAGGGGGCCACAGATACGCAGTATTTT. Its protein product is CATSRGQGATDTQYF.

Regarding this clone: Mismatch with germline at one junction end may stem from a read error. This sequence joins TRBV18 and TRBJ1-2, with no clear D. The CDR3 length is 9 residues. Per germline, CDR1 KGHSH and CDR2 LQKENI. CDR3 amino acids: CASSPFDIF. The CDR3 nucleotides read TGTGCCAGCTCACCATTTGACATTTTC.

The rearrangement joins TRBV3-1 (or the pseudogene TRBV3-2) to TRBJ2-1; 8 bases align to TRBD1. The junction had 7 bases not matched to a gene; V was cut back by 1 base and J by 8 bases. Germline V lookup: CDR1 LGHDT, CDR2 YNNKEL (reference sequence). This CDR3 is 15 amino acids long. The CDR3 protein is CASSQVGTGIDEQFF. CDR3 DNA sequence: TGTGCCAGCAGCCAAGTGGGGACAGGTATCGATGAGCAGTTCTTC.

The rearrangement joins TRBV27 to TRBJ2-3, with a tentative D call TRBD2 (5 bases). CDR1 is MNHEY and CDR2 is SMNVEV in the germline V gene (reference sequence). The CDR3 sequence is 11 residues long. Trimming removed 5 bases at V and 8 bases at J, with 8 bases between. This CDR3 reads CASSEGGTQYF. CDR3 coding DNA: TGTGCCAGCAGTGAGGGCGGTACGCAGTATTTT.

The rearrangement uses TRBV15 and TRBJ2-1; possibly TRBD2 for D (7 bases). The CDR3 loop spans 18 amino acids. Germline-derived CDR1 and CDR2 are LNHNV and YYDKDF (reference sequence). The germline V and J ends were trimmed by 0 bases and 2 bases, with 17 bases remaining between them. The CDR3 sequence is CATSREGGGSLTYNEQFF. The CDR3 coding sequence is TGTGCCACCAGCAGAGAGGGGGGCGGGAGCCTCACCTACAATGAGCAGTTCTTC. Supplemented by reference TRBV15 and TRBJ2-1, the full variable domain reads DAMVIQNPRYQVTQFGKPVTLSCSQTLNHNVMYWYQQKSSQAPKLLFHYYDKDFNNEADTPDNFQSRRPNTSFCFLDIRSPGLGDTAMYLCATSREGGGSLTYNEQFFGPGTRLTVL.

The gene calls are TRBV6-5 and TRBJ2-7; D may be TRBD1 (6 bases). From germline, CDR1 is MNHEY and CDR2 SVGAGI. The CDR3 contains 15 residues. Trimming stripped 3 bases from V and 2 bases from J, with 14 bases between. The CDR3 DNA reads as TGTGCCAGCAGTTATGCCCTAGGGGGAACCTACGAGCAGTACTTC. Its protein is CASSYALGGTYEQYF.

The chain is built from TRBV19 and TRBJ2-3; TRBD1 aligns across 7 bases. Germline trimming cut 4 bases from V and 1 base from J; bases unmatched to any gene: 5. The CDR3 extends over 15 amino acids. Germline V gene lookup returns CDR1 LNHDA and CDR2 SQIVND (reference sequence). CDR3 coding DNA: TGTGCCAGTAGTAGGGGACAGCCTCGCACAGATACGCAGTATTTT. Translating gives CASSRGQPRTDTQYF. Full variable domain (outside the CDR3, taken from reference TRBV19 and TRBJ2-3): DGGITQSPKYLFRKEGQNVTLSCEQNLNHDAMYWYRQDPGQGLRLIYYSQIVNDFQKGDIAEGYSVSREKKESFPLTVTSAQKNPTAFYLCASSRGQPRTDTQYFGPGTRLTVL.